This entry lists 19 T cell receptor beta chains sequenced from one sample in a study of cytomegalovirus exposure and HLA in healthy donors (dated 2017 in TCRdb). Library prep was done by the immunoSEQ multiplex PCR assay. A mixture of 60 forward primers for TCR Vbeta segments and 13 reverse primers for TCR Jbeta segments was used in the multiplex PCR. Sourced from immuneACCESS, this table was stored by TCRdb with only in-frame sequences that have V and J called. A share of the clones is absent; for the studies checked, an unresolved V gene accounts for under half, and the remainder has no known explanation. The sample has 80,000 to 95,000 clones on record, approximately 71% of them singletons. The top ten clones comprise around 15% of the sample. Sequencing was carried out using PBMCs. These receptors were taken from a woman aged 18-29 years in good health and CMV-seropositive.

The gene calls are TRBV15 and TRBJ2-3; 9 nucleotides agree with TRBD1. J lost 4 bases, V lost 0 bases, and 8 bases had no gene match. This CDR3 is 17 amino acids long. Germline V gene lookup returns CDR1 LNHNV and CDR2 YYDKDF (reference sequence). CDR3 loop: CATSRETGTGTPDTQYF. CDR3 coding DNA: TGTGCCACCAGCAGAGAAACCGGGACAGGGACTCCAGATACGCAGTATTTT.

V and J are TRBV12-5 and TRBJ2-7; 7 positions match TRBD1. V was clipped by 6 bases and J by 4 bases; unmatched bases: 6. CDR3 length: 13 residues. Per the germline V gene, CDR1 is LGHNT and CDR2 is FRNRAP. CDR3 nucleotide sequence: TGTGCTAGTGGCCTGACAGGGACGTACGAGCAGTACTTC. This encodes CASGLTGTYEQYF.

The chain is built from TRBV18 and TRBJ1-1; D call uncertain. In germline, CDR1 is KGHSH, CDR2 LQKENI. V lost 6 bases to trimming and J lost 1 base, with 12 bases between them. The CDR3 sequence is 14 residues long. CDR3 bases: TGTGCCAGCTCTCCGGGGTCCCAGAACACTGAAGCTTTCTTT. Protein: CASSPGSQNTEAFF. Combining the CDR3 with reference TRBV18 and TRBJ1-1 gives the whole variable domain NAGVMQNPRHLVRRRGQEARLRCSPMKGHSHVYWYRQLPEEGLKFMVYLQKENIIDESGMPKERFSAEFPKEGPSILRIQQVVRGDSAAYFCASSPGSQNTEAFFGQGTRLTVV.

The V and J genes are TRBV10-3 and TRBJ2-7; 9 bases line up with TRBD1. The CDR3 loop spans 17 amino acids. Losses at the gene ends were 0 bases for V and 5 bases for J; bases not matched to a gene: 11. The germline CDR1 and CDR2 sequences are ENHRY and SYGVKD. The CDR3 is CAISESAPTGGLDEQYF. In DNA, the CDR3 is TGTGCCATCAGTGAGTCGGCCCCGACAGGGGGTCTCGACGAGCAGTACTTC.

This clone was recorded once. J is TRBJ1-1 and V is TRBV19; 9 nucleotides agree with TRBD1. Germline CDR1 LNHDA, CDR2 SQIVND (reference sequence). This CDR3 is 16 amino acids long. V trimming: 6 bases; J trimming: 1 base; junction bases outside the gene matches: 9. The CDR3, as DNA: TGTGCCAGTAGGCAACAGGGGGCGGTCGGGAACACTGAAGCTTTCTTT. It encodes CASRQQGAVGNTEAFF.

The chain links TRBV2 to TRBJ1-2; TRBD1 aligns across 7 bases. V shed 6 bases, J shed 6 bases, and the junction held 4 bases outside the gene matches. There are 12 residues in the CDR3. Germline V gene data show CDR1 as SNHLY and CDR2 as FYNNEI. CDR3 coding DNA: TGTGCCAGCAGGACGGGACAGAATGGCTACACCTTC. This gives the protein CASRTGQNGYTF.

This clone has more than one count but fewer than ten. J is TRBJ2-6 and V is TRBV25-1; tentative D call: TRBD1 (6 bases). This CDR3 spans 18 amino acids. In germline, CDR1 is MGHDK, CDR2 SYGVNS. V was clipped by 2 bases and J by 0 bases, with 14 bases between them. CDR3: CASSEMDREISGANVLTF. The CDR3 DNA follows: TGTGCCAGCAGTGAAATGGACAGAGAGATCTCTGGGGCCAACGTCCTGACTTTC.

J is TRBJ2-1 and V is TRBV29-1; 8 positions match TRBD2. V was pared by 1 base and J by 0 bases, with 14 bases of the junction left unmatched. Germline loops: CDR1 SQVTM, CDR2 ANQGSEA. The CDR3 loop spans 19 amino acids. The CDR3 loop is CSVEGSGGRSLSSYNEQFF. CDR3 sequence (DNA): TGCAGCGTTGAAGGATCGGGCGGGAGGAGCTTAAGCTCCTACAATGAGCAGTTCTTC.

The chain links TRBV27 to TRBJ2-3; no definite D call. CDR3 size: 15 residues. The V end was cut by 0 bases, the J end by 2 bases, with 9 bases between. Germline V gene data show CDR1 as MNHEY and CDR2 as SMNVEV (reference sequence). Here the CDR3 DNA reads TGTGCCAGCAGTTTATCTCCCGGGTACACAGATACGCAGTATTTT. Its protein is CASSLSPGYTDTQYF.

CDR3 amino acids: CASSAGQGGYTF. CDR3 bases: TGTGCCAGCAGTGCCGGACAGGGCGGCTACACCTTC. The genes are TRBV25-1 and TRBJ1-2, with 8 nucleotides matching TRBD1. Losses at the gene ends were 4 bases for V and 8 bases for J; bases not matched to a gene: 3. There are 12 residues in the CDR3. CDR1 and CDR2 (germline): MGHDK, SYGVNS.

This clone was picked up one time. CDR3 loop: CASSLTGSNEKLFF. CDR3 in DNA: TGTGCCAGCAGCCTTACAGGGTCGAATGAAAAACTGTTTTTT. The V gene is TRBV5-5, the J gene TRBJ1-4, with D possibly matching TRBD1 (6 bases). Trimming took 4 bases from V and 5 from J, leaving 12 bases between them. This CDR3 has 14 residues. Germline CDR1 and CDR2: SGHKS and YYEKEE (reference sequence).

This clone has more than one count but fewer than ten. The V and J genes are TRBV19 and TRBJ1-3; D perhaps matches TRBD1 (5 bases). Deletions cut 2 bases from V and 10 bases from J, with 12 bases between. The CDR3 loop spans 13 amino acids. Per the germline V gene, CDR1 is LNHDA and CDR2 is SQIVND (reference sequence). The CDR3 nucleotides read TGTGCCAGTAGTATAACGTCTGGGGCAACCATATATTTT. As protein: CASSITSGATIYF.

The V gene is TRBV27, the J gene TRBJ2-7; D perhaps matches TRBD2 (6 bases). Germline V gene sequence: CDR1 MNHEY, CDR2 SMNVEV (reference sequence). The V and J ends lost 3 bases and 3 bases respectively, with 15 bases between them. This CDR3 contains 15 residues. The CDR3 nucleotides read TGTGCCAGCAGTTTGCGGAGGGGTACGAACTACGAGCAGTACTTC. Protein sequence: CASSLRRGTNYEQYF.

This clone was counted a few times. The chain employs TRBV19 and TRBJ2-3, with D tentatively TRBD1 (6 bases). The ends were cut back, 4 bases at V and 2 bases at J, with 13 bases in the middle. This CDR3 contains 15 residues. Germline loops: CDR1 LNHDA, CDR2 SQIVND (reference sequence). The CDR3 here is CASSKAGQYTDTQYF. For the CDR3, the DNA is TGTGCCAGTAGTAAAGCAGGACAGTACACAGATACGCAGTATTTT.

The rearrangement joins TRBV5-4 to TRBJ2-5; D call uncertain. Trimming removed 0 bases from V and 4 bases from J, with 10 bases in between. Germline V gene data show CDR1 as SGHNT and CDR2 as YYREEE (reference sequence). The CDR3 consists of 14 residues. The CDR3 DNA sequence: TGTGCCAGCAGCTTGGCTAGACCGTCAGAGACCCAGTACTTC. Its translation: CASSLARPSETQYF.

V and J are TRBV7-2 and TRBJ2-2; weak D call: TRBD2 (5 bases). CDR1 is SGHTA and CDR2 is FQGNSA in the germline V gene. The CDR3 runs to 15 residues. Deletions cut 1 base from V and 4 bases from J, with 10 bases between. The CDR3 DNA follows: TGTGCCAGCAGCTTAGTCCCGGGATCCACCGGGGAGCTGTTTTTT. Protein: CASSLVPGSTGELFF.

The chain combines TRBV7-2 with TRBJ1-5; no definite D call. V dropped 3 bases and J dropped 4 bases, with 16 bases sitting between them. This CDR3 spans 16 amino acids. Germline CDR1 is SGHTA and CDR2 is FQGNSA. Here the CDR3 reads CASSFLGSAVNQPQHF. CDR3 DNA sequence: TGTGCCAGCAGCTTTTTGGGGAGCGCGGTGAATCAGCCCCAGCATTTT. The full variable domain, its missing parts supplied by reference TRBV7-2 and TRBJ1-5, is GAGVSQSPSNKVTEKGKDVELRCDPISGHTALYWYRQSLGQGLEFLIYFQGNSAPDKSGLPSDRFSAERTGGSVSTLTIQRTQQEDSAVYLCASSFLGSAVNQPQHFGDGTRLSIL.

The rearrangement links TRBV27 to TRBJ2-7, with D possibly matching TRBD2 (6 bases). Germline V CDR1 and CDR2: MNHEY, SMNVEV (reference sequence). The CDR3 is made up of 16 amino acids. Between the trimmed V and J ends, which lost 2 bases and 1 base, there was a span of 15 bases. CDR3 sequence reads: CASSLRGTERSYEQYF. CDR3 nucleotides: TGTGCCAGCAGTTTACGGGGGACGGAGAGATCCTACGAGCAGTACTTC.

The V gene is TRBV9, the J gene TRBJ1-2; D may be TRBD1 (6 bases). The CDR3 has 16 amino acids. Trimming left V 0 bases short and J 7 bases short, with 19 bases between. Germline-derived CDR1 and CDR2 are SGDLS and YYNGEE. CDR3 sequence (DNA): TGTGCCAGCAGCGTAGGATCCCAGGCGTTACAGGGTGGCTACACCTTC. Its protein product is CASSVGSQALQGGYTF. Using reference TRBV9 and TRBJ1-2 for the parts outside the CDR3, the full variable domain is DSGVTQTPKHLITATGQRVTLRCSPRSGDLSVYWYQQSLDQGLQFLIQYYNGEERAKGNILERFSAQQFPDLHSELNLSSLELGDSALYFCASSVGSQALQGGYTFGSGTRLTVV.